This T cell receptor (beta chain) comes out of a study of T cells in localized non-small cell lung cancer. Repertoires were generated with immunoSEQ multiplex PCR, while TCRdb's copy carries only in-frame clones and drops some. This sample has tens of thousands of clones, with approximately 90% found just once. On this clone itself: What it binds is not known.

Findings and limits, study-wide: Adjacent lung had a median roughly 53 of the 100 largest tumor clones. Heterogeneity remains possible because sequencing was limited to only one tumor region. Uninvolved neighboring lung showed the greatest T cell clonality, exceeding tumor. An association was observed between higher blood T cell density and longer overall survival.

Trimming took 0 bases from V and 10 from J; bases not matched to a gene: 5. Germline V gene lookup returns CDR1 MGHRA and CDR2 YSYEKL. The CDR3 has 13 amino acids. The sequence was collected from a woman aged 40-70 years with stage I lung adenocarcinoma. Sample: peripheral blood, taken before any cancer treatment. The chain carries TRBV4-1 and TRBJ1-1; 7 bases are shared with TRBD1. The CDR3 reads CASSQETGVGAFF. CDR3 sequence (DNA): TGCGCCAGCAGCCAAGAAACAGGGGTCGGAGCTTTCTTT.